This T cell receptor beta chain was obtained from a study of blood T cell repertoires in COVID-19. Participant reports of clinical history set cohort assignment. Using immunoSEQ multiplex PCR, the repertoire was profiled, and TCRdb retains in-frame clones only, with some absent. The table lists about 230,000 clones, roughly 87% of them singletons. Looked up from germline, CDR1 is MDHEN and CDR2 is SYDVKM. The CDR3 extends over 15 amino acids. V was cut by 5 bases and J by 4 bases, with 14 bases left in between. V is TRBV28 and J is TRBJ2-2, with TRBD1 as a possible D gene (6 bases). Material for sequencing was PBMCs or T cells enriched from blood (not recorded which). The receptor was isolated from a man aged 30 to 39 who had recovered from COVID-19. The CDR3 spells CASSPLDRFTGELFF. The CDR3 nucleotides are TGTGCCAGCAGTCCTCTCGACAGGTTCACCGGGGAGCTGTTTTTT. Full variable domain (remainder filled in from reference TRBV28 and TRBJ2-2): DVKVTQSSRYLVKRTGEKVFLECVQDMDHENMFWYRQDPGLGLRLIYFSYDVKMKEKGDIPEGYSVSREKKERFSLILESASTNQTSMYLCASSPLDRFTGELFFGEGSRLTVL.